This TCR beta chain emerged from a study of blood T cell repertoires in COVID-19. The CDR3 runs to 12 residues. Germline V lookup: CDR1 KGHSH, CDR2 LQKENI. V was cut by 4 bases and J by 5 bases, with 9 bases left in between. Only in-frame clones appear in the TCRdb table, and some are missing; sequencing was by immunoSEQ multiplex PCR. The sample comprises some 200,000 clones, 80% to 85% of which are singletons, and around 6.1% rests with the top ten. The chain has TRBV18 and TRBJ2-7; a weak D match, TRBD2 (5 bases). Sequenced input: peripheral blood. The sequence was collected from a woman aged 40 to 50 with acute or convalescent COVID-19. CDR3: CASSRRGDEQYF. The CDR3 bases are TGTGCCAGCTCACGCCGGGGTGACGAGCAGTACTTC.